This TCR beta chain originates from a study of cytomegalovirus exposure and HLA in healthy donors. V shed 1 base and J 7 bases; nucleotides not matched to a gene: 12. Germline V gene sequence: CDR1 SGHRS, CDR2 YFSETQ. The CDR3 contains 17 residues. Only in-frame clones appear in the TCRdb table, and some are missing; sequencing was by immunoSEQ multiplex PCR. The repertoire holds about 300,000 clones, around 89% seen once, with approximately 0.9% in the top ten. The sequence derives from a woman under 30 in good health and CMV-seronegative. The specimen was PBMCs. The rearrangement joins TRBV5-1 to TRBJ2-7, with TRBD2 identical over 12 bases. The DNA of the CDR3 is TGCGCCAGCAGCTTGACTGGAAAACTAGCGGGAGGAGTTGAGCAGTACTTC. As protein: CASSLTGKLAGGVEQYF.